Sequencing of this T cell receptor beta chain was carried out in a study of OX40 agonist ivuxolimab in advanced cancers. The sample holds a few counts of this clone. Profiled with immunoSEQ multiplex PCR; TCRdb holds only in-frame clones, not every one. The sample carries 50,000 to 65,000 clones, around 90% recorded once. This clonotype was obtained from an adult with an advanced solid tumor such as melanoma, head and neck, liver or kidney cancer. This specimen was CD4+ or CD8+ T cells sorted from blood, taken in a trial of the OX40 agonist ivuxolimab.

The CDR3 loop is CASTTGSYGYTF. CDR3 nucleotide sequence: TGTGCCAGCACCACAGGGTCCTATGGCTACACCTTC. The chain carries TRBV5-8 and TRBJ1-2; weak D call: TRBD1 (6 bases). Trimming removed 6 bases at V and 4 bases at J, with 10 bases between. Germline-derived CDR1 and CDR2 are SGHTS and YDEGEE. The length of the CDR3 is 12 residues.